This T cell receptor (beta chain) was recovered during a study of blood T cell repertoires in COVID-19. Authors' methods: From reference gene primer amplification, estimates of nucleated cell counts were derived. Clones were sequenced by immunoSEQ multiplex PCR, and TCRdb holds only the in-frame ones, with some missing. V and J calls plus clone size are reproduced from that table; the DNA served to infer D and trimming. The sample includes approximately 270,000 clones, around 88% of them seen just once. CDR1 WNHNN and CDR2 SYGVQD come from the germline V gene (reference sequence). Trimming cost V 0 bases and J 2 bases, with 14 bases left between them. CDR3 size: 17 residues.

The chain has TRBV10-1 and TRBJ2-1; possible D gene TRBD2, 6 bases. The sample consisted of peripheral blood. This receptor was obtained from a woman in her 30s with COVID-19, enrolled during active disease. Here the CDR3 reads CASSESNPGSPYNEQFF. Written as DNA, the CDR3 is TGCGCCAGCAGTGAGTCCAACCCCGGGAGCCCCTACAATGAGCAGTTCTTC.